This TCR beta chain stems from a study of blood T cell repertoires in COVID-19 (dated by TCRdb to the early 2020s). Looking at the study overall: The collaborator samples originated in the United States, Italy and Spain and spanned the acute and convalescent phases of COVID-19. The prospective study material was composed of cDNA or gDNA derived from T cells, B-cell-depleted T cells, or PBMCs. Subjects who had been exposed to COVID-19, were actively infected with it, or had recovered from it provided the deeply sampled blood TCRbeta repertoires that made up the dataset. A freely available public database, intended as a resource for researchers studying the immune response to SARS-CoV-2, is where the repertoires were released. The samples were drawn from the first 160 participants of the ongoing ImmuneRACE study and from more than 1,000 subjects provided by 6 global collaborators. The sample metadata nearly always contained a de-identified subject ID, COVID-19 status, age in years and sex. HLA class I and class II types, where available, came from metadata supplied by the sample provider rather than from assay-based typing. Findings and caveats that apply to the study as a whole: The amount of clinical and demographic metadata varied by source and participant and was provided uncurated.

Whole blood was collected in K2EDTA tubes by collaborating institutions according to the institutions' own protocols. For TCRbeta analysis, collaborators shipped samples as frozen whole blood, isolated PBMCs, or DNA extracted from either of those sample types. Worth noting for this clone: It lacks a known antigen. Base qualities are not at hand, and no much larger clone is one base apart.

The V end loses 2 bases and the J end loses 1 base, and a stretch of 8 bases separates them. The CDR3 numbers 15 residues from cysteine through phenylalanine. The sequence is cut down to CDR3 DNA, 45 bases in frame from base 1. Sequences SEHNR (CDR1) and FQNEAQ (CDR2) are obtained from the germline V gene (reference sequence). The immunoSEQ Assay, a bias-controlled multiplex PCR, was used to amplify TCRbeta CDR3 regions from genomic DNA. Under the source paper's analysis protocol: Within the assay, amplification of reference gene primers was used to estimate how many nucleated cells each sample contained. Sequence reads were collapsed and filtered to measure the absolute abundance of every unique TCRbeta CDR3 rearrangement. For each sample, productive Simpson clonality was calculated by taking the square root of Simpson's diversity index across productive rearrangements. What TCRdb holds here is the immuneACCESS table cut down to in-frame rearrangements. Part of the clones is not present; checked against another copy, under half of the missing clones reflect an unresolved V gene, and the others are unexplained. V, J and clone size are taken as reported in that table, and D and trimming were inferred from the DNA itself. This sample lists approximately 190,000 clones; 75% to 85% were detected once. Jointly, the top ten make up about 7% of the sample.

The specimen was peripheral blood. The TCR comes from a man between 60 and 75 years old with acute or convalescent COVID-19. This receptor chain uses TRBV7-9 and TRBJ2-2, with a weak D call of TRBD1 (5 bases match). The encoded CDR3 is CASSLPQGNTGELFF. The DNA sequence is given as TGTGCCAGCAGCTTACCCCAGGGGAACACCGGGGAGCTGTTTTTT.